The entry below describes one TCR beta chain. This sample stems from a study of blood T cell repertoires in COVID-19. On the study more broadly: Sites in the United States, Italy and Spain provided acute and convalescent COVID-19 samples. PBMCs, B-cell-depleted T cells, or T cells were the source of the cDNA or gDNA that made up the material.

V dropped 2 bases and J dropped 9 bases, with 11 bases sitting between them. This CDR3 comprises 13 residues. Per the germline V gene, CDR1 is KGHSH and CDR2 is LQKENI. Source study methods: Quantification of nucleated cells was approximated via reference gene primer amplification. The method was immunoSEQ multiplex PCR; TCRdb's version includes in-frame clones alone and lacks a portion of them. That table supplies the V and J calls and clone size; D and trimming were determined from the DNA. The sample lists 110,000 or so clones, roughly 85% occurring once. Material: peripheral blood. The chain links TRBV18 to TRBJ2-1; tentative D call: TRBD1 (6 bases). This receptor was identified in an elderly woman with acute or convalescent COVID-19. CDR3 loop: CASSPKQGSEQFF. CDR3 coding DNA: TGTGCCAGCTCACCAAAGCAGGGGAGTGAGCAGTTCTTC. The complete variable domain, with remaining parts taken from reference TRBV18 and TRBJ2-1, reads NAGVMQNPRHLVRRRGQEARLRCSPMKGHSHVYWYRQLPEEGLKFMVYLQKENIIDESGMPKERFSAEFPKEGPSILRIQQVVRGDSAAYFCASSPKQGSEQFFGPGTRLTVL.